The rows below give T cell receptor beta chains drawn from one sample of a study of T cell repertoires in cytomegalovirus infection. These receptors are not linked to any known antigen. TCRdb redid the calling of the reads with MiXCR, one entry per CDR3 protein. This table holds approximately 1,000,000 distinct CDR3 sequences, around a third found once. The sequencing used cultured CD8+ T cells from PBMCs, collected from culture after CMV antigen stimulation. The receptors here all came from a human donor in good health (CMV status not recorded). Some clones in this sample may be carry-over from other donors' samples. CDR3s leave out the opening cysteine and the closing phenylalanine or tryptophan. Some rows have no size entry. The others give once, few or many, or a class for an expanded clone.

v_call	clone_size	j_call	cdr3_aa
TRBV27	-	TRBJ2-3	ASRTSGGGRTDTQY
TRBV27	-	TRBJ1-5	ASSLQADQPQH
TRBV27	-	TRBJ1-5	ASSTTGINQPQH
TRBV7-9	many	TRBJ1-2	ATSGQEIYNYGYT
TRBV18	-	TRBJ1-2	ASSLPGQPAN
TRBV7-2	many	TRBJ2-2	ASSSGLAGEMNTGELF
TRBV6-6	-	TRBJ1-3	ASSISGQGRNTIY
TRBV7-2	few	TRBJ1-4	ASSLTQGRGEKLF
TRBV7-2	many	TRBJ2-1	ASSLATGTSGGRYTYSSYNEQF
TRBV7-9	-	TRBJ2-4	ASIDGEGSSSGY
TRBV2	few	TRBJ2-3	ASSEGSGGALGDTQY